These 8 T cell receptor beta chains were all obtained from the same sample, sequenced in a study of blood T cell repertoires in COVID-19. Only in-frame clones appear in the TCRdb table, and some are missing; sequencing was by immunoSEQ multiplex PCR. The sample gives roughly 76,000 clones, around nine tenths of which show up once; 8% to 9.5% is in the top ten. The sample taken for sequencing was peripheral blood. The receptors were gathered from a man aged 25-45 years with acute or convalescent COVID-19.

There are a few counts of this clone. The J gene is TRBJ2-7, the V gene TRBV7-9; no definite D call. The V end was cut by 5 bases, the J end by 3 bases, with 8 bases between. In germline, CDR1 is SEHNR, CDR2 FQNEAQ (reference sequence). The CDR3 length is 12 residues. The CDR3 coding sequence is TGTGCCAGCAGCCCGAACAGCTACGAGCAGTACTTC. Translation gives CASSPNSYEQYF.

The chain employs TRBV3-1 (or the pseudogene TRBV3-2) and TRBJ2-1; 9 nucleotides align to TRBD2. The CDR3 loop spans 14 amino acids. The germline gives CDR1 LGHDT, CDR2 YNNKEL (reference sequence). V was clipped by 3 bases and J by 10 bases; unmatched bases: 7. CDR3 nucleotides: TGTGCCAGCAGCCACCTAGCGGGGACCAAGGAGCAGTTCTTC. Encoded protein: CASSHLAGTKEQFF.

As concerns this clone: Other nucleotide sequences from this sample produce the same CDR3. The V and J genes are TRBV2 and TRBJ1-2, with D possibly TRBD1 on 6 matching bases. CDR1 is SNHLY and CDR2 is FYNNEI in the germline V gene. This CDR3 spans 12 amino acids. V lost 5 bases and J lost 6, with 10 bases in between. This CDR3 is CASSLQGNGYTF. CDR3 coding DNA: TGTGCCAGCAGTCTACAGGGAAATGGCTACACCTTC.

This chain connects TRBV28 to TRBJ2-7; the match to TRBD2 covers 12 bases. V lost 7 bases to trimming and J lost 4 bases; unmatched junction nucleotides: 11. The germline gives CDR1 MDHEN, CDR2 SYDVKM. The CDR3 loop spans 16 amino acids. The CDR3 region is CASKPTLAGGKYEQYF. CDR3 nucleotides: TGTGCCAGCAAGCCCACCCTAGCGGGAGGGAAATACGAGCAGTACTTC.

The gene calls are TRBV7-2 and TRBJ2-7; D is perhaps TRBD2 (7 bases). This CDR3 has 17 residues. V was pared by 3 bases and J by 3 bases, with 21 bases between. Germline V gives CDR1 SGHTA, CDR2 FQGNSA. The CDR3 sequence is CASSLGGGSALGYEQYF. The DNA for the CDR3 is TGTGCCAGCAGCTTGGGGGGCGGGAGCGCTTTAGGCTACGAGCAGTACTTC.

This chain uses TRBV3-1 (or the pseudogene TRBV3-2) with TRBJ2-5, with TRBD2 matching 10 bases. The ends lost 7 bases at V and 5 bases at J; junction bases unmatched: 7. Germline-derived CDR1 and CDR2 are LGHDT and YNNKEL (reference sequence). The CDR3 runs to 14 residues. CDR3 DNA: TGTGCCAGCACCTCTAGCGGGAGAAGGGAGACCCAGTACTTC. This encodes CASTSSGRRETQYF.

The rearrangement uses TRBV18 and TRBJ1-1; D not certain. V dropped 3 bases and J dropped 1 base, with 9 bases sitting between them. The CDR3 sequence is 14 residues long. Germline CDR1 reads KGHSH; CDR2 reads LQKENI. CDR3 sequence reads: CASSPAAGNTEAFF. CDR3 nucleotides: TGTGCCAGCTCACCTGCGGCGGGGAACACTGAAGCTTTCTTT.

V usage is TRBV10-2 and J usage is TRBJ2-7; 10 bases are shared with TRBD2. Germline CDR1 WSHSY, CDR2 SAAADI. With 0 bases clipped from V and 0 bases from J, the junction kept 5 bases outside the gene matches. The CDR3 runs to 17 residues. CDR3 protein: CASSESGTSALSYEQYF. The CDR3 region has the DNA TGCGCCAGCAGTGAGTCGGGGACTAGCGCCCTCTCCTACGAGCAGTACTTC.